Below are 17 T cell receptor beta chains sequenced from a single sample in a study of Ad26.COV2.S vaccination and SARS-CoV-2 variants. Using immunoSEQ multiplex PCR, the repertoire was profiled, and TCRdb retains in-frame clones only, with some absent. Of a few hundred thousand clones in the sample, around 93% were seen once. Specified treatment: roughly 20 received Ad26.COV2.S at low or high dose, single or two shots; a few received placebo; per-sample allocation not given. Specimen acquisition occurred on day 63 following the initial vaccine or placebo injection. Sequenced material: peripheral blood, taken in a trial of Ad26.COV2.S vaccine versus placebo. The receptors come from a person aged 18 to 65 who received the Ad26.COV2.S COVID-19 vaccine or a placebo.

V usage is TRBV6-6 and J usage is TRBJ1-3; no clear D. Trimming took off 5 bases at V and 0 bases at J, with 5 bases between the two ends. Germline CDR1 MNHNY, CDR2 SVGAGI (reference sequence). This CDR3 spans 13 amino acids. CDR3 in DNA: TGTGCCAGCAGTAGGTACTCTGGAAACACCATATATTTT. Protein: CASSRYSGNTIYF.

The CDR3 loop reads CATSTNRDRVTGELFF. In DNA, the CDR3 is TGTGCCACCAGCACCAACCGGGACAGGGTCACCGGGGAGCTGTTTTTT. V usage is TRBV15 and J usage is TRBJ2-2; 9 bases map to TRBD1. Germline V CDR1 and CDR2: LNHNV, YYDKDF (reference sequence). The CDR3 is 16 residues long. V lost 4 bases and J lost 4; bases outside the gene matches: 7.

The CDR3 here is CASSVGTGITYGYTF. Written as DNA, the CDR3 is TGCGCCAGCAGTGTTGGGACAGGGATAACCTATGGCTACACCTTC. The chain joins TRBV10-2 to TRBJ1-2; 9 bases match TRBD1. This CDR3 is built from 15 residues. CDR1 WSHSY and CDR2 SAAADI come from the germline V gene. Trimming removed 4 bases from V and 4 bases from J; junction bases left unmatched: 7.

This chain connects TRBV30 to TRBJ2-7, with D perhaps assigned TRBD1 or TRBD2 (5 bases each). Germline assignment: CDR1 GTSNPN and CDR2 SVGIG (reference sequence). V shed 5 bases and J shed 4 bases, with 12 bases lying between them. The CDR3 has 12 residues. CDR3 in DNA: TGTGCCTGGGGGGGTGGTGTGTACGAGCAGTACTTC. Amino acids: CAWGGGVYEQYF. The full variable domain, completed using reference TRBV30 and TRBJ2-7, is SQTIHQWPATLVQPVGSPLSLECTVEGTSNPNLYWYRQAAGRGLQLLFYSVGIGQISSEVPQNLSASRPQDRQFILSSKKLLLSDSGFYLCAWGGGVYEQYFGPGTRLTVT.

This chain links TRBV5-4 with TRBJ1-1; the D is unclear. This CDR3 has 15 residues. V was clipped by 0 bases and J by 0 bases, with 9 bases between them. Germline V gene sequence: CDR1 SGHNT, CDR2 YYREEE (reference sequence). CDR3 in amino acids: CASSLALGLNTEAFF. CDR3 DNA sequence: TGTGCCAGCAGCTTGGCATTAGGGTTGAACACTGAAGCTTTCTTT.

V and J are TRBV23-1 and TRBJ2-1; D remains ambiguous. TRBV23-1 is an open reading frame, and its role is uncertain. The CDR3 consists of 17 residues. The V end was cut by 2 bases, the J end by 3 bases, with 17 bases between. The CDR3 nucleotides read TGCGCCAGCAGTCAAGCCCTGGACGGATTCCGCTACAATGAGCAGTTCTTC. It encodes CASSQALDGFRYNEQFF.

Comments on this clone: Other DNA sequences in the same sample also yield this CDR3. V usage is TRBV7-9 and J usage is TRBJ1-6; D not certain. The germline V gene encodes CDR1 SEHNR and CDR2 FQNEAQ (reference sequence). The CDR3 runs 12 residues. V lost 5 bases and J 7 bases, leaving 6 bases between the germline ends. This chain's CDR3 is CASSLGNSPLHF. CDR3 DNA: TGTGCCAGCAGCCTGGGGAATTCACCCCTCCACTTT.

This chain uses TRBV27 with TRBJ2-7, with 10 bases lining up with TRBD1. From germline, CDR1 is MNHEY and CDR2 SMNVEV (reference sequence). The CDR3 covers 14 residues. After removal of 5 bases from V and 3 bases from J, the junction contained 4 bases not matched to a gene. The CDR3: CASSLGTGVYEQYF. The CDR3 DNA is TGTGCCAGCAGTCTCGGGACAGGGGTCTACGAGCAGTACTTC.

The chain carries TRBV9 and TRBJ1-1; TRBD1 might be the D (5 bases). The CDR3 is made up of 13 amino acids. CDR1 SGDLS and CDR2 YYNGEE come from the germline V gene. The V end lost 2 bases, the J end lost 4 bases, and 9 bases lay between the germline ends. CDR3 sequence: CASSVVGTTEAFF. Written as DNA, the CDR3 is TGTGCCAGCAGCGTGGTCGGGACCACTGAAGCTTTCTTT.

The chain carries TRBV10-3 and TRBJ2-7, with unresolved D. V gave up 6 bases and J gave up 0 bases, with 9 bases separating them. This CDR3 is 13 amino acids long. CDR1 is ENHRY and CDR2 is SYGVKD in the germline V gene. In nucleotides, the CDR3 is TGTGCCATCAGCCTTGGCATCTCCTACGAGCAGTACTTC. This gives the protein CAISLGISYEQYF.

CDR3 residues: CASRASGGAYYNEQFF. As DNA, the CDR3 is TGTGCCAGCAGAGCAAGCGGGGGGGCTTACTACAATGAGCAGTTCTTC. The rearrangement links TRBV27 to TRBJ2-1, with 10 positions matching TRBD2. The V gene end was trimmed by 6 bases and the J gene end by 3 bases; junction bases not matched to a gene: 8. CDR3 length: 16 amino acids. Germline V gene sequence: CDR1 MNHEY, CDR2 SMNVEV (reference sequence).

V and J are TRBV11-3 and TRBJ2-3; D is uncertain. The V end lost 4 bases, the J end lost 6 bases, and 8 bases lay between the germline ends. The germline gives CDR1 SGHNT, CDR2 YENEEA. The CDR3 loop spans 12 amino acids. The CDR3 coding sequence is TGTGCCAGCAGCTCCATACGGGATACGCAGTATTTT. This sequence encodes CASSSIRDTQYF.

This chain links TRBV10-1 with TRBJ1-1; TRBD1 is a possible D gene (6 bases). The germline CDR1 and CDR2 sequences are WNHNN and SYGVQD (reference sequence). The CDR3 loop spans 10 amino acids. CDR3: CAAVQGEAFF. The CDR3 DNA follows: TGCGCTGCGGTACAGGGTGAAGCTTTCTTT.

This clone was seen a single time. The sample has other DNA sequences that encode this CDR3 too. The chain uses TRBV4-1 and TRBJ1-2; D is ambiguous. CDR1 is MGHRA and CDR2 is YSYEKL in the germline V gene. The V end lost 4 bases, the J end lost 5 bases, and 11 bases lay between the germline ends. The CDR3 loop spans 13 amino acids. In DNA form, the CDR3 reads TGCGCCAGCAGCCTCGGACTGAGTTATGGCTACACCTTC. It is translated as CASSLGLSYGYTF.

The V call is TRBV11-2, the J call TRBJ1-1, with unresolved D. Germline V lookup: CDR1 SGHAT, CDR2 FQNNGV. Trimming stripped 1 base from V and 7 bases from J, with 7 bases between. CDR3 length: 12 amino acids. This CDR3 is CASSLGTIEAFF. CDR3 sequence (DNA): TGTGCCAGCAGCTTAGGGACTATTGAAGCTTTCTTT.

V usage is TRBV5-1 and J usage is TRBJ1-4; 9 bases line up with TRBD1. The CDR3 totals 15 residues. V was clipped by 3 bases and J by 4 bases; unmatched bases: 4. Germline V gene lookup returns CDR1 SGHRS and CDR2 YFSETQ. Written as DNA, the CDR3 is TGCGCCAGCAGCTCAATGACAGGGGGTAATGAAAAACTGTTTTTT. It specifies CASSSMTGGNEKLFF.

CDR3 loop: CASTRDSTNEKLFF. The CDR3 bases are TGTGCCAGCACCAGGGACTCCACTAATGAAAAACTGTTTTTT. This chain uses TRBV28 with TRBJ1-4; a weak D match, TRBD1 (5 bases). Germline-derived CDR1 and CDR2 are MDHEN and SYDVKM. V lost 7 bases, J lost 2 bases, and 11 bases lay in between. This CDR3 is 14 amino acids long. The full variable domain, in which reference TRBV28 and TRBJ1-4 provide the parts outside the CDR3, is DVKVTQSSRYLVKRTGEKVFLECVQDMDHENMFWYRQDPGLGLRLIYFSYDVKMKEKGDIPEGYSVSREKKERFSLILESASTNQTSMYLCASTRDSTNEKLFFGSGTQLSVL.